This entry lists 14 T cell receptor beta chains sequenced from one sample in a study of blood T cell repertoires in COVID-19 (dated by TCRdb to 2019 to 2021). Library method: the immunoSEQ multiplex PCR assay. The table was pulled from immuneACCESS by TCRdb, which kept in-frame rearrangements only. Such tables lose some clones; where checked, under half of the loss comes from unresolved V genes, and the rest has no known cause. The sample table contains a few hundred thousand clones; only one count was recorded for about 82% of them. 10% of the sample is taken by the ten largest. Sequencing was done on a sample of peripheral blood. The receptors were sampled from an elderly woman with acute or convalescent COVID-19.

The chain recombines TRBV10-3 with TRBJ2-3, with D possibly TRBD2 on 6 matching bases. The germline V and J ends were trimmed by 6 bases and 2 bases, with 24 bases remaining between them. The CDR3 spans 18 residues. Germline-derived CDR1 and CDR2 are ENHRY and SYGVKD. The CDR3 loop is CAIRALGAGGNHTDTQYF. The DNA for the CDR3 is TGTGCCATCAGGGCTTTAGGAGCGGGCGGGAATCACACAGATACGCAGTATTTT.

The chain recombines TRBV7-9 with TRBJ1-1; D not resolved. The CDR3 runs to 14 residues. The germline gives CDR1 SEHNR, CDR2 FQNEAQ (reference sequence). V lost 2 bases and J lost 1, with 8 bases in between. Here the CDR3 DNA reads TGTGCCAGCAGCTTATACTCCGGGAACACTGAAGCTTTCTTT. It yields the protein CASSLYSGNTEAFF.

The gene calls are TRBV18 and TRBJ2-1, with 8 bases fitting TRBD2. Per germline, CDR1 KGHSH and CDR2 LQKENI. There are 17 residues in the CDR3. The ends lost 2 bases at V and 0 bases at J; junction bases unmatched: 6. The CDR3 DNA reads TGTGCCAGCTCACCAGCTACTAGCGGAGGCTCCTACAATGAGCAGTTCTTC. This translates into CASSPATSGGSYNEQFF.

The chain carries TRBV19 and TRBJ1-1; 9 nucleotides agree with TRBD1. Germline CDR1 LNHDA, CDR2 SQIVND (reference sequence). Trimming at V came to 7 bases and at J to 5 bases, leaving 5 bases not matched to a gene. CDR3 length equals 13 residues. The CDR3 is CASIRTGDTEAFF. The CDR3 region has the DNA TGTGCCAGTATAAGGACAGGGGATACTGAAGCTTTCTTT.

This sequence joins TRBV7-2 and TRBJ2-7, with 8 bases lining up with TRBD2. This CDR3 spans 15 amino acids. J lost 3 bases, V lost 5 bases, and 9 bases had no gene match. Germline values: CDR1 SGHTA, CDR2 FQGNSA. The CDR3 reads CASSPRPGGDYEQYF. Written as DNA, the CDR3 is TGTGCCAGCAGCCCCCGCCCCGGGGGGGACTACGAGCAGTACTTC. The whole variable domain, remainder taken from reference TRBV7-2 and TRBJ2-7, is GAGVSQSPSNKVTEKGKDVELRCDPISGHTALYWYRQSLGQGLEFLIYFQGNSAPDKSGLPSDRFSAERTGGSVSTLTIQRTQQEDSAVYLCASSPRPGGDYEQYFGPGTRLTVT.

This rearrangement joins TRBV3-1 (or the pseudogene TRBV3-2) to TRBJ2-7, with TRBD2 identical over 13 bases. Germline CDR1 is LGHDT and CDR2 is YNNKEL (reference sequence). With 2 bases clipped from V and 7 bases from J, the junction kept 5 bases outside the gene matches. The CDR3 covers 15 residues. CDR3 coding DNA: TGTGCCAGCAGCCAACCCGGACTAGCGGGAGTGGAGCAGTACTTC. Its protein product is CASSQPGLAGVEQYF.

The chain is built from TRBV4-3 and TRBJ2-2; perhaps TRBD1 as D (5 bases). V was shortened by 0 bases and J by 4 bases, with 9 bases between the two germline ends. The CDR3 is made up of 15 amino acids. The germline gives CDR1 LGHNA, CDR2 YSLEER. CDR3 sequence: CASSQDPRGTGELFF. In DNA, the CDR3 is TGCGCCAGCAGCCAAGATCCAAGGGGCACCGGGGAGCTGTTTTTT.

The chain is built from TRBV7-9 and TRBJ2-3, with 8 positions matching TRBD1. V trimming: 5 bases; J trimming: 1 base; junction bases outside the gene matches: 14. Germline loops: CDR1 SEHNR, CDR2 FQNEAQ (reference sequence). The CDR3 extends over 18 amino acids. The CDR3 coding sequence is TGTGCCAGCAGCCCCGACAGGGGAGACGGGGGTCGCACAGATACGCAGTATTTT. Translated: CASSPDRGDGGRTDTQYF.

There are a few counts of this clone. The chain couples TRBV6-5 to TRBJ2-1; D is unresolved. The CDR3 is 12 residues long. The germline V and J ends were trimmed by 4 bases and 6 bases, with 7 bases remaining between them. From germline, CDR1 is MNHEY and CDR2 SVGAGI. CDR3 nucleotides: TGTGCCAGCAGTTCGACTCTCAATGAGCAGTTCTTC. This translates into CASSSTLNEQFF.

This chain links TRBV11-2 with TRBJ2-7; D may be TRBD2 (5 bases). This CDR3 has 14 amino acids. Germline V gene lookup returns CDR1 SGHAT and CDR2 FQNNGV. The germline V and J ends were trimmed by 3 bases and 7 bases, with 16 bases remaining between them. This chain's CDR3 is CASSFVVGPGEQYF. The CDR3 region has the DNA TGTGCCAGCAGCTTTGTTGTCGGCCCGGGAGAGCAGTACTTC.

The genes are TRBV14 and TRBJ2-1, with TRBD2 identical over 12 bases. This CDR3 comprises 14 residues. The germline gives CDR1 SGHDN, CDR2 FVKESK. Losses at the gene ends were 2 bases for V and 14 bases for J; bases not matched to a gene: 7. In nucleotides, the CDR3 is TGTGCCAGCAGCCAACGGACTAGCGGGGAAGGAAAGTTCTTC. This encodes CASSQRTSGEGKFF.

The chain has TRBV6-1 and TRBJ1-6; 8 bases line up with TRBD1. The CDR3 runs 16 residues. Germline trimming cut 1 base from V and 7 bases from J; bases unmatched to any gene: 6. Looked up from germline, CDR1 is MNHNS and CDR2 is SASEGT. CDR3 DNA sequence: TGTGCCAGCAGTGAAGAAGGCAGGGGGCCCAATTCACCCCTCCACTTT. Its protein product is CASSEEGRGPNSPLHF.

V gene TRBV4-2 combines with J gene TRBJ1-4, with unresolved D. Germline V gives CDR1 LGHNA, CDR2 YNFKEQ. This CDR3 is built from 15 residues. V shed 0 bases and J shed 0 bases, with 5 bases lying between them. The CDR3 region has the DNA TGTGCCAGCAGCCAAGAGAGTGCAACTAATGAAAAACTGTTTTTT. It codes for CASSQESATNEKLFF.

CDR3 protein: CSASPRQYF. CDR3 DNA sequence: TGCAGTGCTAGCCCCCGGCAGTACTTC. This chain connects TRBV20-1 to TRBJ2-7, with D uncertain. From germline, CDR1 is DFQATT and CDR2 SNEGSKA (reference sequence). Trimming pared 3 bases from V and 9 bases from J, leaving 6 bases between. CDR3 length equals 9 residues.